Below are 32 T cell receptor beta chains sequenced from a single sample in a study of blood T cell repertoires in COVID-19. The table came from immunoSEQ multiplex PCR; TCRdb's copy has only in-frame clones and leaves some out. The sample has 250,000 or so clones, about 80% seen once. Specimen: peripheral blood. These receptor sequences come from a man older than 75 with acute or convalescent COVID-19.

The J gene is TRBJ1-6, the V gene TRBV28; the match to TRBD1 covers 7 bases. Germline CDR1 reads MDHEN; CDR2 reads SYDVKM. The CDR3 has 15 amino acids. V lost 6 bases to trimming and J lost 7 bases; unmatched junction nucleotides: 9. The CDR3 DNA sequence: TGTGCCAGCAGAGGCAGGGGGTTGGGGAATTCACCCCTCCACTTT. It is translated as CASRGRGLGNSPLHF.

This rearrangement joins TRBV7-3 to TRBJ2-1; possibly TRBD2 for D (6 bases). The CDR3 runs 14 residues. V was pared by 1 base and J by 5 bases, with 9 bases between. Germline V CDR1 and CDR2: SGHTA, FQGTGA. The CDR3 region is CASSLRRGNNEQFF. The DNA for the CDR3 is TGTGCCAGCAGCTTAAGGCGGGGAAACAATGAGCAGTTCTTC.

The V and J genes are TRBV21-1 and TRBJ2-7; the table names TRBD2, a call not compared with the DNA. TRBV21-1 constitutes a pseudogene. CDR3 length equals 16 residues. The DNA of the CDR3 is TGTGCCAGCAGCAAAGTGGGACTAGCGGGGGCCTACGAGCAGTACTTC. Its translation: CASSKVGLAGAYEQYF.

V usage is TRBV10-1 and J usage is TRBJ2-7, with a weak D call TRBD1 (5 bases). This CDR3 has 15 amino acids. With 2 bases removed from V and 1 base from J, the gap between germline ends came to 12 bases. Germline CDR1 and CDR2: WNHNN and SYGVQD (reference sequence). The CDR3 region has the DNA TGCGCCAGCAGTGAGAGTTGGCAGGGATCCTACGAGCAGTACTTC. This codes for CASSESWQGSYEQYF.

The rearrangement links TRBV24-1 to TRBJ2-5; D might be TRBD1 (8 bases). The J call is uncertain, as TRBJ2-7 better fits the DNA end. The germline V gene encodes CDR1 KGHDR and CDR2 SFDVKD. The CDR3 covers 13 residues. DNA of the CDR3: TGTGCCACCAGTGATACAGGGGGGGCCGAGCAGTACTTC. It yields the protein CATSDTGGAEQYF.

This clone showed up just a few times. This sequence joins TRBV20-1 and TRBJ2-1; no firm D call. With 0 bases removed from V and 14 bases from J, the gap between germline ends came to 11 bases. The CDR3 has 11 residues. Germline V gives CDR1 DFQATT, CDR2 SNEGSKA (reference sequence). CDR3 in amino acids: CSARDYPREFF. In nucleotides, the CDR3 is TGCAGTGCTAGAGACTACCCCCGGGAGTTCTTC.

The rearrangement uses TRBV5-1 and TRBJ2-3; 9 bases fit TRBD1. From germline, CDR1 is SGHRS and CDR2 YFSETQ. The CDR3 contains 13 residues. V was pared by 5 bases and J by 5 bases, with 3 bases of the junction left unmatched. The CDR3 reads CASSPDRGDTQYF. In nucleotides, the CDR3 is TGCGCCAGCAGTCCGGACAGGGGAGATACGCAGTATTTT.

This rearrangement joins TRBV9 to TRBJ2-3; 9 bases are a match to TRBD1. Germline V gene lookup returns CDR1 SGDLS and CDR2 YYNGEE. The CDR3 length is 16 residues. V shed 0 bases and J 6 bases; nucleotides not matched to a gene: 8. CDR3 sequence reads: CASSVVPGQGWDTQYF. The CDR3 DNA follows: TGTGCCAGCAGCGTAGTACCGGGACAGGGATGGGATACGCAGTATTTT.

The chain uses TRBV19 and TRBJ2-1, with 10 bases fitting TRBD1. Germline values: CDR1 LNHDA, CDR2 SQIVND (reference sequence). V shed 2 bases, J shed 5 bases, and the junction held 6 bases outside the gene matches. CDR3 length: 16 amino acids. CDR3 amino acids: CASSILGTGVHNEQFF. The CDR3 DNA reads TGTGCCAGTAGTATACTCGGGACAGGGGTTCACAATGAGCAGTTCTTC.

The chain is built from TRBV6-5 and TRBJ2-7, with a weak D call TRBD1 (6 bases). Trimming took off 0 bases at V and 0 bases at J, with 12 bases between the two ends. Per germline, CDR1 MNHEY and CDR2 SVGAGI. CDR3 length: 16 residues. This chain's CDR3 is CASSYSRGLFSYEQYF. As DNA, the CDR3 is TGTGCCAGCAGTTACTCCAGGGGCCTATTCTCCTACGAGCAGTACTTC.

The chain carries TRBV2 and TRBJ1-2; D is possibly TRBD1 (5 bases). Trimming removed 5 bases from V and 4 bases from J, with 11 bases in between. Per the germline V gene, CDR1 is SNHLY and CDR2 is FYNNEI. This CDR3 region has 13 residues. CDR3 nucleotides: TGTGCCAGCAGTAGGTCTCAGGGCTATGGCTACACCTTC. Its protein is CASSRSQGYGYTF.

The CDR3 DNA follows: TGTGCCACGCAGGGACTAGCGGACGGGGAGCTGTTTTTT. Its protein is CATQGLADGELFF. This sequence joins TRBV10-3 and TRBJ2-2, with 11 bases fitting TRBD2. CDR1 is ENHRY, CDR2 SYGVKD, per germline. V lost 10 bases to trimming and J lost 7 bases; unmatched junction nucleotides: 5. CDR3 length: 13 amino acids.

The chain links TRBV5-4 to TRBJ1-2, with D perhaps matching TRBD1 (6 bases). With 1 base removed from V and 1 base from J, the gap between germline ends came to 8 bases. Looked up from germline, CDR1 is SGHNT and CDR2 is YYREEE (reference sequence). This CDR3 is 14 amino acids long. The CDR3 loop is CASSLTGNNYGYTF. The CDR3 region has the DNA TGTGCCAGCAGCTTGACAGGGAATAACTATGGCTACACCTTC.

The chain is built from TRBV4-2 and TRBJ2-1; a possible D gene is TRBD2 (6 bases). V gave up 4 bases and J gave up 5 bases, with 9 bases separating them. This CDR3 is 13 amino acids long. Germline CDR1 reads LGHNA; CDR2 reads YNFKEQ. The CDR3 nucleotides are TGTGCCAGCAGCCCTGGACTAAACAATGAGCAGTTCTTC. It encodes CASSPGLNNEQFF.

This sequence joins TRBV27 and TRBJ2-1; TRBD2 aligns across 9 bases. V shed 8 bases, J shed 2 bases, and the junction held 4 bases outside the gene matches. The CDR3 contains 14 residues. Germline V lookup: CDR1 MNHEY, CDR2 SMNVEV (reference sequence). The CDR3 DNA reads as TGTGCCAGCCAGACTAGCGGCCCCTACAATGAGCAGTTCTTC. This encodes CASQTSGPYNEQFF.

The chain is built from TRBV20-1 and TRBJ2-1; possibly TRBD1 for D (5 bases). The CDR3 has 13 residues. Germline V gene lookup returns CDR1 DFQATT and CDR2 SNEGSKA (reference sequence). V was pared by 3 bases and J by 10 bases, with 16 bases between. CDR3 in DNA: TGCAGTGCTAGTCTTGGGGCGGCCTCGGAGCAGTTCTTC. Translating it yields CSASLGAASEQFF.

The V and J genes are TRBV28 and TRBJ1-2; a possible D gene is TRBD1 (5 bases). Trimming took off 7 bases at V and 6 bases at J, with 18 bases between the two ends. Germline CDR1 MDHEN, CDR2 SYDVKM. The CDR3 has 14 residues. This CDR3 reads CASKFIGGEHGYTF. In nucleotides, the CDR3 is TGTGCCAGCAAGTTTATTGGGGGGGAGCATGGCTACACCTTC.

CDR3 coding DNA: TGTGCCAGCAGTTACTCCAACAGGGGGCGCGATGGCTACACCTTC. Its protein is CASSYSNRGRDGYTF. The chain combines TRBV6-5 with TRBJ1-2, with 9 bases identical to TRBD1. The V gene's germline CDR1 is MNHEY and CDR2 SVGAGI. The V and J ends lost 0 bases and 6 bases, in that order; junction bases with no gene match: 5. The CDR3 length is 15 residues.

A single count supports this clone. J is TRBJ2-7 and V is TRBV5-4; 8 bases are a match to TRBD1. CDR1 is SGHNT and CDR2 is YYREEE in the germline V gene (reference sequence). The length of the CDR3 is 12 residues. V shed 3 bases and J 6 bases; nucleotides not matched to a gene: 2. The CDR3 nucleotides are TGTGCCAGCAGCTCCGACAGGGGCGAGCAGTACTTC. Residues: CASSSDRGEQYF.

V usage is TRBV5-1 and J usage is TRBJ1-2; 12 positions agree with TRBD1. CDR1 and CDR2 (germline): SGHRS, YFSETQ. The CDR3 is made up of 16 amino acids. Trimming removed 5 bases from V and 2 bases from J; junction bases left unmatched: 7. In DNA, the CDR3 is TGCGCCAGCAGGGCGGGACAGGGGGCGATAAACTATGGCTACACCTTC. It codes for CASRAGQGAINYGYTF.

This chain connects TRBV5-5 to TRBJ1-3; the D is unclear. In germline, CDR1 is SGHKS, CDR2 YYEKEE (reference sequence). This CDR3 contains 12 residues. V was shortened by 4 bases and J by 1 base, with 3 bases between the two germline ends. The CDR3 nucleotides are TGTGCCAGCAGCGCGTCTGGAAACACCATATATTTT. It specifies CASSASGNTIYF.

The chain is built from TRBV5-1 and TRBJ2-2; maybe TRBD1 (5 bases). This CDR3 region has 16 residues. Trimming removed 0 bases at V and 1 base at J, with 10 bases between. Germline values: CDR1 SGHRS, CDR2 YFSETQ. The chain's CDR3 is CASSLAVQGNTGELFF. In DNA form, the CDR3 reads TGCGCCAGCAGCTTGGCCGTCCAGGGGAACACCGGGGAGCTGTTTTTT.

The V gene is TRBV6-1, the J gene TRBJ2-5; TRBD1 agrees at 7 bases. There are 14 residues in the CDR3. With 2 bases clipped from V and 2 bases from J, the junction kept 2 bases outside the gene matches. Germline CDR1 and CDR2: MNHNS and SASEGT. This CDR3 is CASSEQGVQETQYF. Here the CDR3 DNA reads TGTGCCAGCAGTGAACAGGGGGTTCAAGAGACCCAGTACTTC.

V usage is TRBV13 and J usage is TRBJ1-6, with 7 bases matching TRBD1. There are 16 residues in the CDR3. Germline-derived CDR1 and CDR2 are PRHDT and FYEKMQ (reference sequence). After removal of 4 bases from V and 10 bases from J, the junction contained 13 bases not matched to a gene. The CDR3 nucleotides read TGTGCCAGCAGCTATAACCGTGGAACAGGGGAATCACCCCTCCACTTT. It specifies CASSYNRGTGESPLHF.

This chain links TRBV24-1 with TRBJ1-2; TRBD1 matches at 8 bases. The CDR3 has 14 residues. In germline, CDR1 is KGHDR, CDR2 SFDVKD. V shed 9 bases, J shed 7 bases, and the junction held 12 bases outside the gene matches. CDR3 in amino acids: CATDQGAPGRGYTF. For the CDR3, the DNA is TGTGCCACCGATCAGGGGGCGCCGGGTCGTGGCTACACCTTC.

The chain combines TRBV2 with TRBJ2-2; TRBD1 matches 9 bases. The J segment lost 0 bases and the V segment lost 6 bases, leaving 2 bases of the junction unmatched. This CDR3 region has 15 residues. Germline assignment: CDR1 SNHLY and CDR2 FYNNEI. CDR3 in amino acids: CASRRQGANTGELFF. The CDR3 DNA sequence: TGTGCCAGCAGGAGACAGGGGGCGAACACCGGGGAGCTGTTTTTT.

The chain joins TRBV5-1 to TRBJ2-7; D uncertain. Germline CDR1 SGHRS, CDR2 YFSETQ. There are 15 residues in the CDR3. Trimming took off 4 bases at V and 1 base at J, with 15 bases between the two ends. The CDR3 protein is CASSPRVNPSYEQYF. The CDR3 region has the DNA TGCGCCAGCAGCCCCCGGGTCAACCCTTCCTACGAGCAGTACTTC.

A single count supports this clone. The chain employs TRBV7-2 and TRBJ2-7; D possibly corresponds to TRBD2 (5 bases). The CDR3 length is 13 residues. The ends were cut back, 1 base at V and 5 bases at J, with 9 bases in the middle. Germline V lookup: CDR1 SGHTA, CDR2 FQGNSA. CDR3: CASSLGRANEQYF. CDR3 bases: TGTGCCAGCAGCTTAGGGCGGGCGAACGAGCAGTACTTC.

The chain uses TRBV11-2 and TRBJ1-2; 9 bases agree with TRBD1. The J segment lost 7 bases and the V segment lost 5 bases, leaving 5 bases of the junction unmatched. Germline V gene data show CDR1 as SGHAT and CDR2 as FQNNGV. This CDR3 comprises 13 residues. The CDR3 DNA follows: TGTGCCAGCAGCCTTGGGGACAGGGCTGGCTACACCTTC. Its translation: CASSLGDRAGYTF.

This rearrangement joins TRBV3-1 (or the pseudogene TRBV3-2) to TRBJ2-7; 11 nucleotides match TRBD2. Trimming removed 5 bases from V and 3 bases from J; junction bases left unmatched: 6. The CDR3 spans 15 residues. Germline lookup yields CDR1 LGHDT and CDR2 YNNKEL (reference sequence). Written as DNA, the CDR3 is TGTGCCAGCAGCTTACCGGGACTAGCGGACTACGAGCAGTACTTC. It specifies CASSLPGLADYEQYF.

V usage is TRBV4-2 and J usage is TRBJ1-3, with D unresolved. The CDR3 sequence is 14 residues long. V was cut by 2 bases and J by 4 bases, with 9 bases left in between. Germline V gives CDR1 LGHNA, CDR2 YNFKEQ. The CDR3 loop reads CASSQSGVGNTIYF. The CDR3 bases are TGTGCCAGCAGCCAAAGCGGGGTCGGAAACACCATATATTTT.

The chain links TRBV7-9 to TRBJ2-1, with TRBD2 as a possible D gene (5 bases). Germline values: CDR1 SEHNR, CDR2 FQNEAQ (reference sequence). This CDR3 contains 18 residues. Trimming cost V 2 bases and J 4 bases, with 21 bases left between them. The DNA for the CDR3 is TGTGCCAGCAGCTTACTAGGGTCTGGAGTCCGGGGATACAATGAGCAGTTCTTC. Protein sequence: CASSLLGSGVRGYNEQFF.